These 14 T cell receptor beta chains originate from one sample sequenced in a study of blood T cell repertoires in COVID-19. Sequenced by immunoSEQ multiplex PCR; TCRdb stores in-frame clones only, minus some. This table holds hundreds of thousands of clones, approximately 80% found once. Sequencing used peripheral blood. The receptor set was obtained from a woman older than 75 with active or convalescent COVID-19.

The CDR3 DNA is TGTGCCAGCAGTGAGGTCCAGGGCAATCAGCCCCAGCATTTT. Encoded protein: CASSEVQGNQPQHF. The chain joins TRBV6-4 to TRBJ1-5; D ambiguous. CDR1 is MRHNA, CDR2 SNTAGT, per germline. Trimming left V 3 bases short and J 2 bases short, with 8 bases between. The CDR3 covers 14 residues.

This clone is a singleton in its sample. The V gene is TRBV7-2, the J gene TRBJ1-6; the D gene is possibly TRBD1 (5 bases). CDR1 is SGHTA and CDR2 is FQGNSA in the germline V gene. The ends were cut back, 1 base at V and 1 base at J, with 11 bases in the middle. This CDR3 has 17 residues. The CDR3 nucleotides read TGTGCCAGCAGCTTAGGGGGCGGCGGATCCTATAATTCACCCCTCCACTTT. Its protein is CASSLGGGGSYNSPLHF. The variable domain in full, with the rest retrieved from reference TRBV7-2 and TRBJ1-6, is GAGVSQSPSNKVTEKGKDVELRCDPISGHTALYWYRQSLGQGLEFLIYFQGNSAPDKSGLPSDRFSAERTGGSVSTLTIQRTQQEDSAVYLCASSLGGGGSYNSPLHFGNGTRLTVT.

This rearrangement joins TRBV13 to TRBJ1-1, with 8 nucleotides matching TRBD1. Trimming cost V 4 bases and J 6 bases; bases outside gene matches: 7. The germline V gene encodes CDR1 PRHDT and CDR2 FYEKMQ (reference sequence). CDR3 size: 14 residues. CDR3: CASSSGQGRAEAFF. The CDR3 nucleotides read TGTGCCAGCAGCTCCGGACAGGGTCGGGCTGAAGCTTTCTTT.

The V and J genes are TRBV28 and TRBJ1-3; D is perhaps TRBD1 (6 bases). With 6 bases removed from V and 1 base from J, the gap between germline ends came to 13 bases. The CDR3 covers 15 residues. The germline V gene encodes CDR1 MDHEN and CDR2 SYDVKM. The CDR3 region is CASRLDRTSGNTIYF. As DNA, the CDR3 is TGTGCCAGCAGACTAGACAGGACGTCTGGAAACACCATATATTTT. Supplemented by reference TRBV28 and TRBJ1-3, the full variable domain reads DVKVTQSSRYLVKRTGEKVFLECVQDMDHENMFWYRQDPGLGLRLIYFSYDVKMKEKGDIPEGYSVSREKKERFSLILESASTNQTSMYLCASRLDRTSGNTIYFGEGSWLTVV.

The CDR3 loop reads CASSHIVTGGGYGYTF. In DNA, the CDR3 is TGTGCCAGCAGCCACATCGTTACAGGGGGCGGCTATGGCTACACCTTC. The chain combines TRBV3-1 (or the pseudogene TRBV3-2) with TRBJ1-2; 9 nucleotides agree with TRBD1. V was pared by 3 bases and J by 4 bases, with 9 bases of the junction left unmatched. The CDR3 has 16 amino acids. Germline lookup yields CDR1 LGHDT and CDR2 YNNKEL (reference sequence).

The rearrangement links TRBV29-1 to TRBJ2-5; no clear D gene. The germline gives CDR1 SQVTM, CDR2 ANQGSEA. Trimming stripped 6 bases from V and 5 bases from J, with 16 bases between. The CDR3 has 13 amino acids. This chain's CDR3 is CSVVDLARETQYF. The CDR3 DNA reads as TGCAGCGTGGTTGATCTCGCTCGGGAGACCCAGTACTTC.

The V call is TRBV10-1, the J call TRBJ2-1, with 7 nucleotides matching TRBD2. Unmatched junction bases numbered 6, after V lost 3 bases and J lost 1 base. Germline V gene lookup returns CDR1 WNHNN and CDR2 SYGVQD (reference sequence). The CDR3 runs to 16 residues. DNA of the CDR3: TGCGCCAGCAGTGACCTGTCGGGGGGATCCTACAATGAGCAGTTCTTC. Amino acids: CASSDLSGGSYNEQFF.

V usage is TRBV7-8 and J usage is TRBJ2-6; possibly TRBD1 for D (5 bases). CDR3 length: 16 amino acids. Trimming pared 2 bases from V and 0 bases from J, leaving 8 bases between. Germline assignment: CDR1 SGHVS and CDR2 FQNEAQ. The chain's CDR3 is CASSLRGGSGANVLTF. DNA of the CDR3: TGTGCCAGCAGCTTAAGGGGTGGCTCTGGGGCCAACGTCCTGACTTTC.

The V gene is TRBV5-1, the J gene TRBJ2-5; maybe TRBD2 (5 bases). The V end was cut by 2 bases, the J end by 3 bases, with 11 bases between. The germline gives CDR1 SGHRS, CDR2 YFSETQ. The CDR3 has 14 amino acids. In DNA, the CDR3 is TGCGCCAGCAGCTTCTCCTCCGGGGAAGAGACCCAGTACTTC. Protein sequence: CASSFSSGEETQYF. Based on the CDR3 plus reference TRBV5-1 and TRBJ2-5, the full variable domain is KAGVTQTPRYLIKTRGQQVTLSCSPISGHRSVSWYQQTPGQGLQFLFEYFSETQRNKGNFPGRFSGRQFSNSRSEMNVSTLELGDSALYLCASSFSSGEETQYFGPGTRLLVL.

A word on this clone: Distinct nucleotide sequences in the sample also encode this CDR3. The chain couples TRBV7-9 to TRBJ2-2; 12 positions match TRBD1. The CDR3 extends over 15 amino acids. Trimming cost V 5 bases and J 5 bases; bases outside gene matches: 3. The V gene's germline CDR1 is SEHNR and CDR2 FQNEAQ (reference sequence). The chain's CDR3 is CASSPGQGATGELFF. The CDR3 DNA sequence: TGTGCCAGCAGCCCGGGACAGGGGGCAACCGGGGAGCTGTTTTTT.

This rearrangement joins TRBV7-9 to TRBJ1-1; 8 bases are shared with TRBD1. CDR3 length: 13 amino acids. J gave up 4 bases and V 7 bases, and 5 bases lay outside the gene matches. The germline CDR1 and CDR2 sequences are SEHNR and FQNEAQ (reference sequence). DNA of the CDR3: TGTGCCAGCACTGAACAGGGGGGCACTGAAGCTTTCTTT. Translation gives CASTEQGGTEAFF.

This chain links TRBV4-1 with TRBJ1-1, with unresolved D. This CDR3 has 11 residues. The ends were cut back, 6 bases at V and 6 bases at J, with 8 bases in the middle. Germline CDR1 and CDR2: MGHRA and YSYEKL. The CDR3 region has the DNA TGCGCCAGCAGGCGGGAAGCTGAAGCTTTCTTT. Encoded protein: CASRREAEAFF.

The rearrangement uses TRBV5-4 and TRBJ2-7; D perhaps matches TRBD2 (6 bases). This CDR3 is built from 14 residues. In germline, CDR1 is SGHNT, CDR2 YYREEE (reference sequence). The V and J ends lost 0 bases and 2 bases respectively, with 9 bases between them. DNA of the CDR3: TGTGCCAGCAGCTTGGATGCGGGGACCTACGAGCAGTACTTC. This encodes CASSLDAGTYEQYF.

The J gene is TRBJ1-1, the V gene TRBV3-1 (or the pseudogene TRBV3-2); 8 bases agree with TRBD1. CDR3 length: 15 residues. Germline trimming cut 0 bases from V and 4 bases from J; bases unmatched to any gene: 4. The germline CDR1 and CDR2 sequences are LGHDT and YNNKEL (reference sequence). CDR3 in amino acids: CASSQDQGASTEAFF. The CDR3 region has the DNA TGTGCCAGCAGCCAAGACCAGGGGGCGAGCACTGAAGCTTTCTTT.